The subject of this entry is one T cell receptor (beta chain). Its specificity is not known. Researchers ran the PCR with 60 Vbeta and 13 Jbeta primers. Libraries were prepared by immunoSEQ multiplex PCR; TCRdb keeps only in-frame clonotypes and omits some of them. The sample has around 120,000 clones, about 80% seen once. Looked up from germline, CDR1 is SGDLS and CDR2 is YYNGEE. This CDR3 comprises 13 residues. The V and J ends lost 3 bases and 11 bases respectively, with 17 bases between them. This sample stems from a study of cytomegalovirus exposure and HLA in healthy donors. Study-wide results and caveats: Earlier results showed most TCR beta V segments being productive about 90% or about 30% of the time.

The sequence came from a woman aged 40 to 50 in good health and CMV-seropositive. The chain carries TRBV9 and TRBJ1-1; D perhaps matches TRBD1 (5 bases). The sample taken for sequencing was PBMCs. Here the CDR3 DNA reads TGTGCCAGCAGCGCCGGGACTCCACAGACGGCTTTCTTT. This codes for CASSAGTPQTAFF.